Below, one T cell receptor (beta chain) is given with its context. Its antigen is currently unknown. PCR amplification relied on 60 Vbeta primers (plus 13 Jbeta primers). The data were produced by immunoSEQ multiplex PCR, yet TCRdb's version contains in-frame clones alone and is incomplete. The sample holds 150,000 to 200,000 clones, about 71% seen once. This CDR3 region has 14 residues. Germline CDR1 SGHKS, CDR2 YYEKEE (reference sequence). Losses at the gene ends were 4 bases for V and 6 bases for J; bases not matched to a gene: 7. The sample is drawn from a study of cytomegalovirus exposure and HLA in healthy donors. Findings and limits, study-wide: Reports credit the classifier with highly specific, highly sensitive diagnosis of cytomegalovirus status. The records held CMV serostatus as the only immune exposure information. Most TCR sequences were seen very rarely across donors, but some public TCRs occurred in many. Highly shared variants forming one cluster were likely a sequencing artifact.

The source material was PBMCs. The clonotype comes from a man in his fifties or sixties in good health and CMV-seronegative. This chain connects TRBV5-5 to TRBJ1-3; 7 nucleotides match TRBD1. The CDR3 bases are TGTGCCAGCAGCCCCGGGACAGCGCTAAACACCATATATTTT. Translated: CASSPGTALNTIYF.